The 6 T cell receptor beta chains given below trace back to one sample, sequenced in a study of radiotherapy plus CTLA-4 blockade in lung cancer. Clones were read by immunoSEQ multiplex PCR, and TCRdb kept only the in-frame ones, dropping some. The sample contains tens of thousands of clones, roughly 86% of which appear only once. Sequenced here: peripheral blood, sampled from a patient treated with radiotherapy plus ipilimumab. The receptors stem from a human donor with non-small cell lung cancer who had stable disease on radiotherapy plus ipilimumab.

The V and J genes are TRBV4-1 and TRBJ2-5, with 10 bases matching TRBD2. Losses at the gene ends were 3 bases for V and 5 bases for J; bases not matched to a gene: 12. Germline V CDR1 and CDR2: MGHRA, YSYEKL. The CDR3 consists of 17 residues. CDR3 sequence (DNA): TGCGCCAGCAGCCAGTTCACTAGCGGGGTTCCCTCTGAGACCCAGTACTTC. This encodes CASSQFTSGVPSETQYF.

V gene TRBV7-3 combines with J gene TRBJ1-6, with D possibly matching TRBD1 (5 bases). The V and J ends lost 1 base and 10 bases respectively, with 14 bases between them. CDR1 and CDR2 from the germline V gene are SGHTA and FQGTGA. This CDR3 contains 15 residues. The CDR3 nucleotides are TGTGCCAGCAGCTTAAGGTCAGGGAGAGACTCACCCCTCCACTTT. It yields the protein CASSLRSGRDSPLHF.

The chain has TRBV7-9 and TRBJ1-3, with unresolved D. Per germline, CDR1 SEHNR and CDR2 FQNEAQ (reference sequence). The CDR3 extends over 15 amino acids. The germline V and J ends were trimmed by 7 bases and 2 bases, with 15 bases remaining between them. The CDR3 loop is CASTQWTDPGNTIYF. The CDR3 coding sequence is TGTGCCAGCACTCAGTGGACCGATCCTGGAAACACCATATATTTT.

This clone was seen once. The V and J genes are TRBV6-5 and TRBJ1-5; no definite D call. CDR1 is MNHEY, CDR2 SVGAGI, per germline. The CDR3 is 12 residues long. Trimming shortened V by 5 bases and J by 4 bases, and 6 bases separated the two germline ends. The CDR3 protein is CASSMLNQPQHF. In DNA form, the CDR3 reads TGTGCCAGCAGTATGCTAAATCAGCCCCAGCATTTT.

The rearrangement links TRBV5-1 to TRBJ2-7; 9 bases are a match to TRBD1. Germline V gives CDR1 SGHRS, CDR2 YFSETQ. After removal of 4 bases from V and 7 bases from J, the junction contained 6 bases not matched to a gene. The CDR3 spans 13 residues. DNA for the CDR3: TGCGCCAGCAGCATAGGACAGGGGTGGGAGCAGTACTTC. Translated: CASSIGQGWEQYF.

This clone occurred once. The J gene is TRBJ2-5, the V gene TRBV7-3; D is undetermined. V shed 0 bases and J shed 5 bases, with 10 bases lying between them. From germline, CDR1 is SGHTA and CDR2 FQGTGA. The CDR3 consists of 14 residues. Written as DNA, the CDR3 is TGTGCCAGCAGCTTAACGTCCAGGACGGAGACCCAGTACTTC. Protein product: CASSLTSRTETQYF.